Shown below are 32 T cell receptor beta chains from a single sample sequenced in a study of blood T cell repertoires in COVID-19. Data came from immunoSEQ multiplex PCR; TCRdb stores just in-frame clones and leaves some out. The sample contains 250,000 or so clones, around 90% of which appear only once. The sample was peripheral blood. Receptors originate from a woman between 55 and 75 years old with COVID-19, enrolled during active disease.

The chain uses TRBV7-9 and TRBJ2-7; D is possibly TRBD2 (6 bases). Trimming pared 3 bases from V and 2 bases from J, leaving 11 bases between. Looked up from germline, CDR1 is SEHNR and CDR2 is FQNEAQ (reference sequence). This CDR3 spans 14 amino acids. The CDR3 sequence: CASSFDSGPYEQYF. CDR3 bases: TGTGCCAGCAGCTTCGATAGCGGACCCTACGAGCAGTACTTC.

CDR3 in amino acids: CASSLWGTGFATGNTIYF. For the CDR3, the DNA is TGTGCCAGCAGTTTATGGGGGACAGGATTTGCGACTGGAAACACCATATATTTT. J is TRBJ1-3 and V is TRBV27; 8 bases map to TRBD1. With 1 base clipped from V and 2 bases from J, the junction kept 10 bases outside the gene matches. The CDR3 consists of 18 residues. Germline CDR1 reads MNHEY; CDR2 reads SMNVEV (reference sequence).

V and J are TRBV7-8 and TRBJ2-5; 8 bases fit TRBD2. Per germline, CDR1 SGHVS and CDR2 FQNEAQ. V shed 5 bases, J shed 4 bases, and the junction held 12 bases outside the gene matches. This CDR3 is built from 16 residues. The CDR3 nucleotides are TGTGCCAGCAGCCCCCCGGGGGTAGCGGGGAGAGAGACCCAGTACTTC. Residues: CASSPPGVAGRETQYF.

The chain links TRBV10-1 to TRBJ1-2; 7 nucleotides align to TRBD1. CDR1 and CDR2 from the germline V gene are WNHNN and SYGVQD (reference sequence). There are 16 residues in the CDR3. The V segment lost 2 bases and the J segment 4 bases; nucleotides outside the gene matches: 10. CDR3 nucleotides: TGCGCCAGCAGTGAGCCTAGACAGGGAGAAGTCTATGGCTACACCTTC. It specifies CASSEPRQGEVYGYTF.

The chain combines TRBV6-2 or TRBV6-3 with TRBJ2-5; 8 bases match TRBD2. The CDR3 loop spans 20 amino acids. Germline CDR1 reads MNHEY; CDR2 reads SVGEGT. With V trimmed by 2 bases and J by 1 base, 18 bases remained unmatched. The CDR3 DNA sequence: TGTGCCAGCAGTTACCGCGGCAGGCCAGCCGGGAGGGCATTCCAAGAGACCCAGTACTTC. This translates into CASSYRGRPAGRAFQETQYF.

The gene calls are TRBV5-4 and TRBJ1-1, with 7 bases aligning to TRBD1. Germline V lookup: CDR1 SGHNT, CDR2 YYREEE (reference sequence). J gave up 4 bases and V 1 base, and 4 bases lay outside the gene matches. CDR3 length: 14 amino acids. In nucleotides, the CDR3 is TGTGCCAGCAGCTTGAAGGGGGCTGGCACTGAAGCTTTCTTT. As protein: CASSLKGAGTEAFF.

The chain recombines TRBV19 with TRBJ1-5, with D perhaps TRBD1 (6 bases). This CDR3 region has 14 residues. V dropped 5 bases and J dropped 2 bases, with 10 bases sitting between them. Germline CDR1 reads LNHDA; CDR2 reads SQIVND (reference sequence). The CDR3 coding sequence is TGTGCCAGTAGTCACAGGGCGGGCAATCAGCCCCAGCATTTT. Translated: CASSHRAGNQPQHF.

The J gene is TRBJ1-3, the V gene TRBV6-5, with 7 positions matching TRBD1. The trim removed 8 bases at V and 4 bases at J, leaving 8 bases unmatched. The CDR3 sequence is 14 residues long. Germline CDR1 is MNHEY and CDR2 is SVGAGI. The CDR3, as DNA: TGTGCCAGCGGGGACAGTCGGGCGGGAAACACCATATATTTT. This gives the protein CASGDSRAGNTIYF.

For the CDR3, the DNA is TGTGCCAGCAGCTTACAAGGCAGGGCAAATTCACCCCTCCACTTT. Translating gives CASSLQGRANSPLHF. The chain links TRBV7-2 to TRBJ1-6; tentative D call: TRBD1 (5 bases). CDR3 length: 15 residues. Deletions cut 2 bases from V and 7 bases from J, with 12 bases between. In germline, CDR1 is SGHTA, CDR2 FQGNSA.

The sample holds a few counts of this clone. The CDR3: CASSLGLEQYF. CDR3 sequence (DNA): TGTGCCAGCAGCTTAGGGCTCGAGCAGTACTTC. This chain joins TRBV7-2 and TRBJ2-7; D not certain. The CDR3 is made up of 11 amino acids. Germline lookup yields CDR1 SGHTA and CDR2 FQGNSA. V lost 1 base and J lost 6, with 4 bases in between.

The chain carries TRBV27 and TRBJ2-6, with 7 bases that match TRBD1. In germline, CDR1 is MNHEY, CDR2 SMNVEV (reference sequence). CDR3 size: 20 residues. With 3 bases clipped from V and 0 bases from J, the junction kept 14 bases outside the gene matches. The CDR3 loop is CASSFSRARDSNSGANVLTF. The CDR3 nucleotides read TGTGCCAGCAGTTTTTCCCGTGCTCGGGACAGCAACTCTGGGGCCAACGTCCTGACTTTC.

This clone was picked up a small number of times. The V gene is TRBV4-3, the J gene TRBJ1-4, with D unclear. This CDR3 region has 17 residues. Germline CDR1 and CDR2: LGHNA and YSLEER. The V gene lost 0 bases and the J gene lost 3 bases, with 14 bases spanning the gap. The CDR3 nucleotides are TGCGCCAGCAGCCAAGATCCACCGCGGGGATCTAATGAAAAACTGTTTTTT. The encoded protein is CASSQDPPRGSNEKLFF.

The chain joins TRBV28 to TRBJ1-2, with unresolved D. This CDR3 spans 15 amino acids. The V end lost 9 bases, the J end lost 1 base, and 18 bases lay between the germline ends. Looked up from germline, CDR1 is MDHEN and CDR2 is SYDVKM. CDR3 protein: CASDSGTVRNYGYTF. The CDR3 nucleotides are TGTGCCAGTGATTCAGGCACGGTTCGTAACTATGGCTACACCTTC.

The chain recombines TRBV20-1 with TRBJ1-3, with D unclear. Germline loops: CDR1 DFQATT, CDR2 SNEGSKA (reference sequence). The CDR3 contains 11 residues. V was pared by 3 bases and J by 6 bases, with 6 bases between. The chain's CDR3 is CSASRENTIYF. The CDR3 coding sequence is TGCAGTGCTAGCCGCGAAAACACCATATATTTT.

The chain employs TRBV9 and TRBJ2-2; 9 positions match TRBD1. Looked up from germline, CDR1 is SGDLS and CDR2 is YYNGEE. Losses at the gene ends were 2 bases for V and 5 bases for J; bases not matched to a gene: 7. The CDR3 is made up of 16 amino acids. The chain's CDR3 is CASSVSGTGLTGELFF. CDR3 sequence (DNA): TGTGCCAGCAGCGTCTCCGGGACAGGGCTAACCGGGGAGCTGTTTTTT.

The rearrangement links TRBV6-5 to TRBJ1-1; D remains unclear. The CDR3 spans 15 residues. CDR1 is MNHEY and CDR2 is SVGAGI in the germline V gene. Trimming stripped 2 bases from V and 8 bases from J, with 18 bases between. DNA for the CDR3: TGTGCCAGCAGTTACGGTCCGCGAGGCATGTCGGAAGCTTTCTTT. Its protein is CASSYGPRGMSEAFF.

The CDR3 sequence is CASSGDSPYEQYF. The CDR3 bases are TGTGCCAGTAGTGGTGACAGTCCCTACGAGCAGTACTTC. The V gene is TRBV19, the J gene TRBJ2-7; D possibly corresponds to TRBD1 (5 bases). This CDR3 has 13 amino acids. CDR1 is LNHDA, CDR2 SQIVND, per germline (reference sequence). Trimming removed 5 bases at V and 2 bases at J, with 10 bases between.

The CDR3 sequence is CASSIATGNISPLHF. The DNA of the CDR3 is TGTGCCAGTAGTATAGCTACAGGGAATATTTCACCCCTCCACTTT. The V gene is TRBV19, the J gene TRBJ1-6, with D tentatively TRBD1 (6 bases). The CDR3 totals 15 residues. The ends were cut back, 1 base at V and 9 bases at J, with 13 bases in the middle. Germline assignment: CDR1 LNHDA and CDR2 SQIVND (reference sequence). Full variable domain (remainder filled in from reference TRBV19 and TRBJ1-6): DGGITQSPKYLFRKEGQNVTLSCEQNLNHDAMYWYRQDPGQGLRLIYYSQIVNDFQKGDIAEGYSVSREKKESFPLTVTSAQKNPTAFYLCASSIATGNISPLHFGNGTRLTVT.

This clone was observed once. The chain uses TRBV9 and TRBJ1-2; no clear D gene. Germline CDR1 reads SGDLS; CDR2 reads YYNGEE. The CDR3 extends over 11 amino acids. The V gene lost 7 bases and the J gene lost 4 bases, with 8 bases spanning the gap. CDR3 DNA sequence: TGTGCCAGCCCCGACACCTATGGCTACACCTTC. Encoded protein: CASPDTYGYTF.

V and J are TRBV25-1 and TRBJ2-7; D gene unclear. Trimming stripped 5 bases from V and 2 bases from J, with 19 bases between. Germline values: CDR1 MGHDK, CDR2 SYGVNS. This CDR3 has 16 amino acids. This CDR3 reads CASSPDIPVSTYEQYF. CDR3 bases: TGTGCCAGCAGTCCAGACATTCCCGTAAGCACCTACGAGCAGTACTTC.

This sequence joins TRBV15 and TRBJ1-1, with D perhaps TRBD1 (6 bases). In germline, CDR1 is LNHNV, CDR2 YYDKDF (reference sequence). This CDR3 spans 15 amino acids. Trimming took 0 bases from V and 8 from J, leaving 16 bases between them. The CDR3 DNA sequence: TGTGCCACCAGCAGAGATCCAGGGGTCGGTTCGGAAGCTTTCTTT. Translated, it gives CATSRDPGVGSEAFF. The whole variable domain, remainder taken from reference TRBV15 and TRBJ1-1, is DAMVIQNPRYQVTQFGKPVTLSCSQTLNHNVMYWYQQKSSQAPKLLFHYYDKDFNNEADTPDNFQSRRPNTSFCFLDIRSPGLGDTAMYLCATSRDPGVGSEAFFGQGTRLTVV.

This chain links TRBV19 with TRBJ2-3; D is unresolved. Germline values: CDR1 LNHDA, CDR2 SQIVND (reference sequence). The CDR3 runs to 13 residues. Between the trimmed V and J ends, which lost 5 bases and 0 bases, there was a span of 6 bases. The CDR3 reads CASSDWSTDTQYF. CDR3 in DNA: TGTGCCAGTAGTGACTGGAGCACAGATACGCAGTATTTT.

This clone has more than one count but fewer than ten. This chain connects TRBV19 to TRBJ1-3; D may be TRBD1 (6 bases). This CDR3 has 16 amino acids. Trimming left V 6 bases short and J 4 bases short, with 19 bases between. The V gene's germline CDR1 is LNHDA and CDR2 SQIVND (reference sequence). The CDR3 coding sequence is TGTGCCAGTAGCCGTACCGGGCGCCAGGGGGGAAACACCATATATTTT. Protein product: CASSRTGRQGGNTIYF. Full variable domain (missing parts from reference TRBV19 and TRBJ1-3): DGGITQSPKYLFRKEGQNVTLSCEQNLNHDAMYWYRQDPGQGLRLIYYSQIVNDFQKGDIAEGYSVSREKKESFPLTVTSAQKNPTAFYLCASSRTGRQGGNTIYFGEGSWLTVV.

The V call is TRBV4-3, the J call TRBJ2-1; 10 nucleotides align to TRBD2. CDR3 length equals 17 residues. Trimming removed 3 bases from V and 5 bases from J; junction bases left unmatched: 10. From germline, CDR1 is LGHNA and CDR2 YSLEER. As DNA, the CDR3 is TGCGCCAGCAGCCAGACCATAGCGGGGGGCCAACACAATGAGCAGTTCTTC. It yields the protein CASSQTIAGGQHNEQFF.

This chain connects TRBV6-4 to TRBJ1-4; 9 bases are a match to TRBD1. The length of the CDR3 is 16 residues. Losses at the gene ends were 6 bases for V and 4 bases for J; bases not matched to a gene: 9. CDR1 is MRHNA, CDR2 SNTAGT, per germline. The DNA of the CDR3 is TGTGCCAGCAGGGAGGACAGGGGACCTCTTAATGAAAAACTGTTTTTT. Translating it yields CASREDRGPLNEKLFF.

The chain employs TRBV25-1 and TRBJ2-5, with D hard to call. Germline CDR1 MGHDK, CDR2 SYGVNS. Trimming pared 2 bases from V and 2 bases from J, leaving 9 bases between. The CDR3 consists of 14 residues. CDR3 nucleotide sequence: TGTGCCAGCAGTGAAGCAGGATTTCAAGAGACCCAGTACTTC. Translated: CASSEAGFQETQYF. Complete variable domain (other parts from reference TRBV25-1 and TRBJ2-5): EADIYQTPRYLVIGTGKKITLECSQTMGHDKMYWYQQDPGMELHLIHYSYGVNSTEKGDLSSESTVSRIRTEHFPLTLESARPSHTSQYLCASSEAGFQETQYFGPGTRLLVL.

The CDR3 loop reads CASSVGAGESSGNTIYF. The CDR3 nucleotides are TGTGCCAGCAGCGTAGGAGCGGGGGAATCCTCTGGAAACACCATATATTTT. This rearrangement joins TRBV9 to TRBJ1-3, with a possible D match to TRBD1 (5 bases). The CDR3 loop spans 17 amino acids. V was clipped by 0 bases and J by 0 bases, with 13 bases between them. CDR1 is SGDLS, CDR2 YYNGEE, per germline.

V and J are TRBV9 and TRBJ1-4; D possibly corresponds to TRBD1 (5 bases). Germline V gene data show CDR1 as SGDLS and CDR2 as YYNGEE. V lost 0 bases to trimming and J lost 0 bases, with 9 bases between them. The CDR3 totals 16 residues. The CDR3 DNA follows: TGTGCCAGCAGCGTAGGGGGCAGGGCAACTAATGAAAAACTGTTTTTT. This gives the protein CASSVGGRATNEKLFF.

The chain uses TRBV30 and TRBJ2-7; the match to TRBD1 covers 7 bases. This CDR3 has 13 amino acids. V dropped 4 bases and J dropped 0; count of bases not matched to a gene: 3. CDR1 is GTSNPN and CDR2 is SVGIG in the germline V gene (reference sequence). CDR3 sequence (DNA): TGTGCCTGGATGAGACAGGGCTCCTACGAGCAGTACTTC. The encoded protein is CAWMRQGSYEQYF. Full variable domain (rest looked up from reference TRBV30 and TRBJ2-7): SQTIHQWPATLVQPVGSPLSLECTVEGTSNPNLYWYRQAAGRGLQLLFYSVGIGQISSEVPQNLSASRPQDRQFILSSKKLLLSDSGFYLCAWMRQGSYEQYFGPGTRLTVT.

The DNA for the CDR3 is TGTGCCAGTCATAACCCGGGACAGGGACCTAGGAATTCACCCCTCCACTTT. This codes for CASHNPGQGPRNSPLHF. The V call is TRBV19, the J call TRBJ1-6; 9 nucleotides agree with TRBD1. CDR1 and CDR2 from the germline V gene are LNHDA and SQIVND (reference sequence). This CDR3 is 17 amino acids long. The J segment lost 7 bases and the V segment lost 8 bases, leaving 15 bases of the junction unmatched.

The chain links TRBV29-1 to TRBJ1-1; 10 bases map to TRBD1. The CDR3 length is 13 residues. Per the germline V gene, CDR1 is SQVTM and CDR2 is ANQGSEA. V dropped 6 bases and J dropped 8; count of bases not matched to a gene: 9. In DNA, the CDR3 is TGCAGCGTGATGACAGGGGGCGCGATGGAAGCTTTCTTT. This sequence encodes CSVMTGGAMEAFF.

The chain uses TRBV2 and TRBJ1-1; tentatively, D is TRBD1 (6 bases). CDR3 length: 15 amino acids. Germline CDR1 reads SNHLY; CDR2 reads FYNNEI. V was shortened by 8 bases and J by 0 bases, with 16 bases between the two germline ends. CDR3 DNA: TGTGCCAGCGGGCAGGGGCAGCTTTTGAACACTGAAGCTTTCTTT. Translated, it gives CASGQGQLLNTEAFF.